This record covers a single T cell receptor (beta chain). The naive CD8 libraries originated from between roughly 18,000 and 1,100,000 sorted cells and drew on 10%, 30% or 50% RNA. The ends lost 4 bases at V and 2 bases at J; junction bases unmatched: 5. This CDR3 spans 14 amino acids. This record belongs to a study of molecular identifiers for immune sequencing clone quantification. Each CDR3 protein is one row after TCRdb ran MiXCR on the PCR reads. The sample lists about 510,000 distinct CDR3 sequences, 25% occurring once. The receptor comes from a human donor in good health. Some libraries in this study had Jurkat cell RNA spiked in. Input material: naive CD8+ T cells from blood, with Jurkat cell RNA spiked in. Subset given: FACS-sorted CD8+CD4-CCR7+CD45RA+ naive T cells. The chain is built from TRBV12-3 or TRBV12-4 and TRBJ2-7; 7 nucleotides align to TRBD2. CDR3 DNA sequence: TGTGCCAGCAGTTCCGCCGGGACTACCTACGAGCAGTACTTC. As protein: CASSSAGTTYEQYF.